The text below deals with one TCR beta chain. Its antigen remains undetermined. No qualities accompany the bases; no much larger clone lies one base away. TCR CDR3 regions were amplified from genomic DNA by multiplex PCR using the deep immunoSEQ assay. Extracted genomic DNA from each cell subset was spread evenly across all wells of several immunoSEQ 96-well plates, with each plate serving as a replicate. For sorted subsets, each replicate PCR was loaded with about 0.2 ug genomic DNA, equivalent to 30,000 to 35,000 T cell genomes. Purified libraries were measured with a Qubit 3.0 fluorometer, size-checked on a Bioanalyzer 2100, and measured again with the KAPA Library Quantification kit. A separate single-read 150-cycle Illumina NextSeq 550 flow cell was used to sequence each immunoSEQ 96-well plate. In the source study's methods: The immunoSEQ output contained only junctional sequences without quality scores, so filtering could not match that applied to full-length reads. Sequences were annotated with PyIR, a Python wrapper for IgBLAST v1.9, using IMGT germline references to assign V/J genes and CDR3. Any read was removed if the V/J assignment was weak (E-value above 1e-6), the CDR3 was missing, or the read contained stop codons, out-of-frame junctions, or ambiguous translated residues. V3J clonotypes were defined as sequences sharing an identical inferred V gene, J gene, and CDR3 amino acid sequence. The percentage overlap between two repertoires was calculated by dividing the number of shared unique clonotypes by the size of the smaller repertoire. Repertoire richness was assessed with RTK rarefaction, the Chao1 estimator, and Recon v2.1 estimates of unobserved clonotypes. Generation probabilities for all TCRbeta clonotypes obtained by the gDNA method from several donors were computed using OLGA. Not all clones reach the TCRdb copy of this immuneACCESS table, which keeps in-frame sequences only. Checked studies attribute under half of the gap to unresolved V genes and leave the rest unexplained. V, J and clone size are taken as reported in that table, and D and trimming were inferred from the DNA itself. The sample has some 2,000,000 clones on record, around 95% of them singletons. Clones ranked in the top ten supply over 0.1% of the sample.

This sample was taken from a study of shared clonotypes between healthy human individuals (dated by TCRdb to 2019 to 2021). About the full investigation: A couple of women and a few men aged 18 to 49 years were included in the cohort. Per donor, three plates each were used for CD4 naive and CD4 memory, two for CD8 naive, and one for CD8 memory. The study deeply sequenced blood TCR repertoires of about 5 healthy adults to estimate repertoire size and the extent of clonotype sharing between individuals. To increase sequencing depth and limit assay-specific biases, TCR repertoire library preparation and sequencing were carried out by different laboratories using diverse techniques. Leukapheresis yielded between about 0.9 and 9 billion PBMCs per donor. General study outcomes and caveats: The genetic and exposure-history diversity represented was limited by the small number of donors. Across a handful of donors, around 5% of naive CD4, over 3% of naive CD8, 2.3% of memory CD4, and roughly 0.4% of memory CD8 clonotypes were shared. Clonotypes shared by all four sorted-subset donors showed higher generation probabilities than non-shared clonotypes. Even with the large sequencing depth, rarefaction of the sorted-subset datasets indicated that sequencing was incomplete. Pairwise subsampling led to the expectation that sequencing depth would affect the degree of clonotype sharing among donors. Naive subsets generally had larger estimated clonotype richness than memory subsets did. Sampling was restricted to blood, and TCR repertoires in tissues likely differ from the TCR repertoires found in blood.

Based on the germline V gene (reference sequence), the CDR1 and CDR2 sequences are SEHNR and FQNEAQ. The cysteine opens and the phenylalanine closes a CDR3 of 13 amino acids. The CDR3 DNA has 39 bases and is translated from base 1. Trimmed from V: 5 bases; trimmed from J: 9 bases; junction bases lacking a gene match: 7. Healthy HIV-negative adults with no recently reported acute infections or vaccinations were included as donors. All donors were Caucasian adults living in Nashville, Tennessee, USA. CD4+ T cells were enriched through magnetic negative selection, after which naive cells were positively selected on CD45RA and the remaining negative fraction served as the memory subset. Blood was obtained by leukapheresis, after which PBMCs were separated by Ficoll-Histopaque density gradient centrifugation and cryopreserved in liquid nitrogen vapor phase. Analytical flow cytometry was used to check the purity and quantity of every magnetically sorted T cell population. Genomic DNA was isolated from every sorted fraction and measured by UV absorbance on a Nanodrop 2000c.

Sequenced material: naive CD4+ T cells sorted from blood. Reading the label with the study, this specimen's cell subset or site is: CD45RA+ positively selected. The rearrangement joined TRBV7-9 to TRBJ1-2, with 9 central nucleotides matching TRBD1. This sequence originates from a man aged 18 to 35 in good health. The sequenced DNA: TGTGCCAGCAGCCTCCCCGGGACAGGGAGCTACACCTTC. This codes for CASSLPGTGSYTF.